One sample yielded the 9 T cell receptor beta chains listed below, sequenced in a study of shared clonotypes between healthy human individuals. Naive CD8 cells lacked CD45RO, underwent positive selection for CCR7 and left out terminally differentiated effector memory CD45RA+ cells. Data came from immunoSEQ multiplex PCR; TCRdb stores just in-frame clones and leaves some out. The repertoire holds approximately 720,000 clones, with about 90% as singletons. Sequenced: naive CD8+ T cells sorted from blood. These receptors were taken from a man aged 30 to 39 in good health.

The chain is built from TRBV27 and TRBJ2-1; no clear D. V gave up 5 bases and J gave up 2 bases, with 10 bases separating them. Germline values: CDR1 MNHEY, CDR2 SMNVEV (reference sequence). The CDR3 has 14 amino acids. The CDR3 protein is CASSQADTYNEQFF. For the CDR3, the DNA is TGTGCCAGCAGTCAAGCCGATACCTACAATGAGCAGTTCTTC.

This chain connects TRBV4-1 to TRBJ1-1; D remains unclear. Between the trimmed V and J ends, which lost 1 base and 5 bases, there was a span of 11 bases. CDR3 length: 14 residues. Germline loops: CDR1 MGHRA, CDR2 YSYEKL. CDR3 region: CASSQVGFVTEAFF. The CDR3 bases are TGCGCCAGCAGCCAAGTAGGGTTTGTAACTGAAGCTTTCTTT.

J is TRBJ2-7 and V is TRBV2, with D perhaps being TRBD1 or TRBD2 (5 bases each). The germline V gene has CDR1 SNHLY and CDR2 FYNNEI. V was clipped by 2 bases and J by 4 bases, with 21 bases between them. This CDR3 contains 17 residues. CDR3 loop: CASSERDGSSSLYEQYF. CDR3 DNA sequence: TGTGCCAGCAGTGAAAGGGACGGCTCCTCCAGCCTTTACGAGCAGTACTTC.

The chain employs TRBV28 and TRBJ2-1; the match to TRBD2 covers 9 bases. V shed 6 bases and J 2 bases; nucleotides not matched to a gene: 2. CDR3 length: 14 amino acids. The germline V gene has CDR1 MDHEN and CDR2 SYDVKM. CDR3 region: CASRLAGAYNEQFF. CDR3 bases: TGTGCCAGCAGGTTAGCGGGAGCCTACAATGAGCAGTTCTTC.

The CDR3 protein is CASSPSFHNEQFF. The CDR3 DNA reads as TGTGCCAGTAGTCCGAGCTTCCACAATGAGCAGTTCTTC. This sequence joins TRBV19 and TRBJ2-1, with no clear D. The CDR3 loop spans 13 amino acids. The germline V gene encodes CDR1 LNHDA and CDR2 SQIVND (reference sequence). V gave up 5 bases and J gave up 5 bases, with 10 bases separating them.

This clone occurred a few times. V usage is TRBV9 and J usage is TRBJ2-1; D gene unclear. CDR3 length: 14 amino acids. Between the trimmed V and J ends, which lost 3 bases and 5 bases, there was a span of 12 bases. Germline lookup yields CDR1 SGDLS and CDR2 YYNGEE. In DNA form, the CDR3 reads TGTGCCAGCAGCGCCCAAGACGACGACAATGAGCAGTTCTTC. This sequence encodes CASSAQDDDNEQFF.

This clone has only one observation. The rearrangement joins TRBV29-1 to TRBJ2-7, with 11 nucleotides matching TRBD2. Germline V gene lookup returns CDR1 SQVTM and CDR2 ANQGSEA. The CDR3 consists of 16 residues. The V gene end was trimmed by 6 bases and the J gene end by 4 bases; junction bases not matched to a gene: 14. Written as DNA, the CDR3 is TGCAGCGTCTTCGGGCTAGCGGGAGGTTCCGGGTACGAGCAGTACTTC. It codes for CSVFGLAGGSGYEQYF.

Concerning this clone itself: Other DNA sequences in the sample encode the same CDR3. CDR3: CASSREYNEQFF. DNA for the CDR3: TGTGCCAGCAGCAGGGAGTACAATGAGCAGTTCTTC. The chain employs TRBV5-4 and TRBJ2-1, with D maybe TRBD2 (5 bases). The CDR3 covers 12 residues. The ends were cut back, 4 bases at V and 4 bases at J, with 6 bases in the middle. Per the germline V gene, CDR1 is SGHNT and CDR2 is YYREEE (reference sequence).

The rearrangement links TRBV19 to TRBJ2-1; no definite D call. This CDR3 comprises 13 residues. Trimming pared 0 bases from V and 5 bases from J, leaving 5 bases between. Germline-derived CDR1 and CDR2 are LNHDA and SQIVND (reference sequence). CDR3 coding DNA: TGTGCCAGTAGTATAGACCCCAACAATGAGCAGTTCTTC. It specifies CASSIDPNNEQFF. The entire variable domain, with the rest obtained from reference TRBV19 and TRBJ2-1, is as follows: DGGITQSPKYLFRKEGQNVTLSCEQNLNHDAMYWYRQDPGQGLRLIYYSQIVNDFQKGDIAEGYSVSREKKESFPLTVTSAQKNPTAFYLCASSIDPNNEQFFGPGTRLTVL.